This TCR beta chain was recovered during a study of blood T cells in healthy people across ages. Next came a second PCR, run for about 6 to 12 cycles, which used a sample-barcoded 5' primer along with a J-beta primer mix. TCRdb analysed the 5' RACE reads with MiXCR anew, one entry per CDR3 protein. The sample yields some 890,000 distinct CDR3 sequences, roughly 28% seen once. With regard to this clonotype: Its antigen is unidentified.

Study results and limitations: From one million sequenced T cells, diversity estimates were lower bounds. TCR beta diversity correlated strongly with naive T cell percentage.

The same data also went into a second study, on T cells of mothers and their children.

Sequencing was done on a sample of blood. The origin of this receptor is a woman between 40 and 50 years old in good health.

DNA of the CDR3: TGTGCCAGCAGCTTCTCTCCTAAACAAGGGGGGGACACAGATACGCAGTATTTT. Residues: CASSFSPKQGGDTDTQYF. The chain links TRBV11-2 to TRBJ2-3; tentative D call: TRBD2 (7 bases). The V gene lost 3 bases and the J gene lost 2 bases, with 21 bases spanning the gap. CDR3 length equals 18 residues. CDR1 is SGHAT and CDR2 is FQNNGV in the germline V gene.